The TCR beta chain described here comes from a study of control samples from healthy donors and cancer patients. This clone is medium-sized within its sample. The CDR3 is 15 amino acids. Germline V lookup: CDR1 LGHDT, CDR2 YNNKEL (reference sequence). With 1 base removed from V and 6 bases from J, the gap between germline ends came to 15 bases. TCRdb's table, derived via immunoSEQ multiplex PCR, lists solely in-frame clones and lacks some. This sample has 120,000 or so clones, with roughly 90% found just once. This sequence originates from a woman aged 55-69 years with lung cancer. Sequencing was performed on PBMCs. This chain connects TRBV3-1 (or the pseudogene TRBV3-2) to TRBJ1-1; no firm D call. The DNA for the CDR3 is TGTGCCAGCAGCCAAGTACTAGGCAGGTACGCTGAAGCTTTCTTT. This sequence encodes CASSQVLGRYAEAFF.